A single sample is the source of the 21 T cell receptor beta chains below, sequenced in a study of cytomegalovirus exposure and HLA in healthy donors. The protocol was immunoSEQ multiplex PCR, while the TCRdb copy is restricted to in-frame clones and leaves out a portion. The sample lists around 350,000 clones; 70% to 90% were seen once. The sequencing sample was made of PBMCs. These TCRs come from a woman younger than 35 in good health and CMV-seronegative.

The chain carries TRBV11-1 and TRBJ2-2; 8 nucleotides agree with TRBD2. Per the germline V gene, CDR1 is SGHAT and CDR2 is FQDESV (reference sequence). The V segment lost 5 bases and the J segment 7 bases; nucleotides outside the gene matches: 9. This CDR3 is 15 amino acids long. In nucleotides, the CDR3 is TGTGCCAGCAGCGGTTCGGGGGGGCCGATCGGGGAGCTGTTTTTT. Translation gives CASSGSGGPIGELFF.

This clone came up once. This rearrangement joins TRBV4-1 to TRBJ1-2, with D uncertain. The germline gives CDR1 MGHRA, CDR2 YSYEKL. The germline V and J ends were trimmed by 4 bases and 2 bases, with 14 bases remaining between them. The CDR3 covers 15 residues. The CDR3 nucleotides are TGCGCCAGCAGCCCTGGGCCAGGCCAGAACTATGGCTACACCTTC. Translation gives CASSPGPGQNYGYTF.

J is TRBJ1-3 and V is TRBV14, with D possibly matching TRBD1 (5 bases). V was clipped by 1 base and J by 4 bases, with 8 bases between them. From germline, CDR1 is SGHDN and CDR2 FVKESK. The CDR3 has 14 amino acids. For the CDR3, the DNA is TGTGCCAGCAGCCAAGGTTACAGGGGAAACACCATATATTTT. Amino acid sequence: CASSQGYRGNTIYF.

The V and J genes are TRBV11-2 and TRBJ2-7, with a weak D call TRBD2 (6 bases). The germline gives CDR1 SGHAT, CDR2 FQNNGV. The CDR3 has 16 amino acids. V was trimmed by 2 bases and J by 5 bases, leaving 19 bases between them. The CDR3: CASSLYGGSGLNEQYF. DNA of the CDR3: TGTGCCAGCAGCTTATACGGGGGATCCGGTCTGAACGAGCAGTACTTC.

The chain links TRBV11-2 to TRBJ1-3; 8 bases match TRBD1. Germline V lookup: CDR1 SGHAT, CDR2 FQNNGV. The V gene end was trimmed by 5 bases and the J gene end by 4 bases; junction bases not matched to a gene: 10. The CDR3 has 16 amino acids. In DNA, the CDR3 is TGTGCCAGCAGCGGACCGGGACAGGTGGTGGGAAACACCATATATTTT. This sequence encodes CASSGPGQVVGNTIYF.

The chain has TRBV28 and TRBJ1-2; tentative D call: TRBD1 (5 bases). The CDR3 has 14 amino acids. Germline lookup yields CDR1 MDHEN and CDR2 SYDVKM. The V gene lost 8 bases and the J gene lost 2 bases, with 15 bases spanning the gap. The CDR3 region has the DNA TGTGCCAGCGCCAGGGTAAATGTGAACTATGGCTACACCTTC. Its protein product is CASARVNVNYGYTF.

The V and J genes are TRBV15 and TRBJ1-5; D is unresolved. Germline-derived CDR1 and CDR2 are LNHNV and YYDKDF (reference sequence). The CDR3 contains 16 residues. V lost 3 bases and J 2 bases, leaving 14 bases between the germline ends. CDR3 nucleotide sequence: TGTGCCACCAGCAGGGCTGAGGGCAGTGGCAATCAGCCCCAGCATTTT. This translates into CATSRAEGSGNQPQHF.

This chain links TRBV6-6 with TRBJ2-7; weak D call: TRBD2 (5 bases). The CDR3 has 11 amino acids. CDR1 and CDR2 (germline): MNHNY, SVGAGI (reference sequence). V lost 6 bases and J 5 bases, leaving 8 bases between the germline ends. The CDR3 DNA follows: TGTGCCAGCAGAACCGGGAACGAGCAGTACTTC. This encodes CASRTGNEQYF.

As DNA, the CDR3 is TGTGCCAGCAGTAAACCGGGGGACGGGGTGTGGGAGCAGTACTTC. It codes for CASSKPGDGVWEQYF. The V gene is TRBV27, the J gene TRBJ2-7, with D tentatively TRBD2 (6 bases). This CDR3 region has 15 residues. V gave up 5 bases and J gave up 7 bases, with 21 bases separating them. CDR1 MNHEY and CDR2 SMNVEV come from the germline V gene (reference sequence).

The gene calls are TRBV11-2 and TRBJ1-1; D is undetermined. Germline assignment: CDR1 SGHAT and CDR2 FQNNGV. Deletions cut 1 base from V and 0 bases from J, with 6 bases between. The CDR3 extends over 14 amino acids. The CDR3 loop reads CASSLGAMNTEAFF. DNA for the CDR3: TGTGCCAGCAGCTTAGGTGCTATGAACACTGAAGCTTTCTTT.

The V gene is TRBV10-2, the J gene TRBJ2-1; 7 bases fit TRBD2. CDR3 length: 17 amino acids. Trimming cost V 3 bases and J 10 bases; bases outside gene matches: 18. The germline CDR1 and CDR2 sequences are WSHSY and SAAADI. Here the CDR3 reads CASSESSQSGIMEEQFF. The CDR3 DNA reads TGCGCCAGCAGTGAATCTAGCCAGAGCGGGATAATGGAGGAGCAGTTCTTC.

The rearrangement links TRBV19 to TRBJ2-1; D is perhaps TRBD2 (6 bases). The germline V gene encodes CDR1 LNHDA and CDR2 SQIVND (reference sequence). This CDR3 is built from 14 residues. V was clipped by 7 bases and J by 6 bases, with 16 bases between them. The CDR3 sequence: CASKVQGGRNEQFF. CDR3 bases: TGTGCCAGTAAGGTGCAGGGAGGCCGCAATGAGCAGTTCTTC.

This sequence joins TRBV2 and TRBJ2-1; D is possibly TRBD2 (6 bases). This CDR3 region has 14 residues. Germline V gene sequence: CDR1 SNHLY, CDR2 FYNNEI. V was shortened by 6 bases and J by 3 bases, with 12 bases between the two germline ends. CDR3 coding DNA: TGTGCCAGCAGATGGACTACTGACTACAATGAGCAGTTCTTC. It encodes CASRWTTDYNEQFF.

This sequence joins TRBV5-4 and TRBJ1-2; a weak D match, TRBD1 (5 bases). Germline V lookup: CDR1 SGHNT, CDR2 YYREEE (reference sequence). Trimming stripped 4 bases from V and 4 bases from J, with 11 bases between. This CDR3 contains 13 residues. CDR3 amino acids: CASSVSGGYGYTF. CDR3 DNA: TGTGCCAGCAGCGTCTCGGGGGGCTATGGCTACACCTTC. Together with reference TRBV5-4 and TRBJ1-2, the CDR3 gives the full variable domain: ETGVTQSPTHLIKTRGQQVTLRCSSQSGHNTVSWYQQALGQGPQFIFQYYREEENGRGNFPPRFSGLQFPNYSSELNVNALELDDSALYLCASSVSGGYGYTFGSGTRLTVV.

In its sample, this clone was seen a few times. The chain joins TRBV5-5 to TRBJ2-5; 9 bases align to TRBD2. CDR1 SGHKS and CDR2 YYEKEE come from the germline V gene (reference sequence). There are 16 residues in the CDR3. V lost 4 bases, J lost 2 bases, and 9 bases stayed unmatched. CDR3 DNA sequence: TGTGCCAGCAGCCCCGGACTAGCGCCTTTACAAGAGACCCAGTACTTC. Residues: CASSPGLAPLQETQYF.

V is TRBV5-6 and J is TRBJ2-5; TRBD2 might be the D (6 bases). Trimming cost V 0 bases and J 4 bases, with 10 bases left between them. There are 14 residues in the CDR3. Germline CDR1 reads SGHDT; CDR2 reads YYEEEE. CDR3: CASSLVGGGETQYF. The CDR3 bases are TGTGCCAGCAGCTTGGTTGGGGGAGGAGAGACCCAGTACTTC. The full variable domain, its missing parts supplied by reference TRBV5-6 and TRBJ2-5, is DAGVTQSPTHLIKTRGQQVTLRCSPKSGHDTVSWYQQALGQGPQFIFQYYEEEERQRGNFPDRFSGHQFPNYSSELNVNALLLGDSALYLCASSLVGGGETQYFGPGTRLLVL.

This clone has just one count. The chain is built from TRBV14 and TRBJ2-3, with a possible D match to TRBD2 (5 bases). The length of the CDR3 is 15 residues. Trimming pared 4 bases from V and 5 bases from J, leaving 16 bases between. From germline, CDR1 is SGHDN and CDR2 FVKESK. The CDR3 protein is CASSLTLFGGDTQYF. DNA for the CDR3: TGTGCCAGCAGCCTTACCCTCTTCGGAGGAGATACGCAGTATTTT.

This clone was counted a few times. The rearrangement joins TRBV5-8 to TRBJ1-2; D is uncertain. This CDR3 is built from 15 residues. V was shortened by 1 base and J by 5 bases, with 15 bases between the two germline ends. CDR1 and CDR2 from the germline V gene are SGHTS and YDEGEE. CDR3: CASSLLYAVLYGYTF. CDR3 coding DNA: TGTGCCAGCAGCTTGTTGTATGCAGTCCTTTATGGCTACACCTTC.

The V call is TRBV10-1, the J call TRBJ2-2, with 7 bases that match TRBD1. The CDR3 is made up of 15 amino acids. Germline loops: CDR1 WNHNN, CDR2 SYGVQD (reference sequence). The V segment lost 5 bases and the J segment 5 bases; nucleotides outside the gene matches: 8. The chain's CDR3 is CASSRTGLGTGELFF. Here the CDR3 DNA reads TGCGCCAGCAGTAGGACAGGTCTTGGGACCGGGGAGCTGTTTTTT.

This clone was counted a single time. This chain connects TRBV5-6 to TRBJ2-2; 12 nucleotides align to TRBD2. V was pared by 3 bases and J by 5 bases, with 14 bases of the junction left unmatched. The CDR3 extends over 19 amino acids. The germline CDR1 and CDR2 sequences are SGHDT and YYEEEE. The CDR3 sequence: CASSSIQLAGTSGTGELFF. The CDR3 nucleotides are TGTGCCAGCAGCTCAATACAGCTTGCCGGGACTAGCGGGACCGGGGAGCTGTTTTTT.

This rearrangement joins TRBV27 to TRBJ2-2, with D hard to call. The germline V and J ends were trimmed by 3 bases and 8 bases, with 10 bases remaining between them. The CDR3 is 13 amino acids. CDR1 and CDR2 (germline): MNHEY, SMNVEV (reference sequence). The CDR3 DNA sequence: TGTGCCAGCAGTTTTTGGCCACCGGGGGAGCTGTTTTTT. The encoded protein is CASSFWPPGELFF.